Presented here are 21 T cell receptor beta chains from one specimen sequenced in a study of CD8 T cells in ankylosing spondylitis. TCRdb analysed the 5' RACE reads with MiXCR anew, one entry per CDR3 protein. The sample gives some 17,000 distinct CDR3 sequences, roughly 8% of which show up once; 30% to 45% is in the top ten. The sample was blood. The receptors originated from a male donor with ankylosing spondylitis or in good health (not recorded which).

In its sample, this clonotype was seen many times. This chain uses TRBV7-7 with TRBJ2-5; D is uncertain. This CDR3 is 13 amino acids long. V lost 3 bases, J lost 1 base, and 6 bases lay in between. Germline V gene data show CDR1 as SSHAT and CDR2 as FNYEAQ (reference sequence). Here the CDR3 reads CASSFQTQETQYF. Written as DNA, the CDR3 is TGTGCCAGCAGCTTTCAGACCCAAGAGACCCAGTACTTC.

The chain links TRBV25-1 to TRBJ2-1, with D unclear. Deletions cut 5 bases from V and 8 bases from J, with 13 bases between. Germline values: CDR1 MGHDK, CDR2 SYGVNS. The CDR3 spans 13 residues. Here the CDR3 DNA reads TGTGCCAGCAGTCCCTTTCAGGTCCATGAGCAGTTCTTC. Protein product: CASSPFQVHEQFF.

This clonotype has a count of ten or more. This chain links TRBV5-5 with TRBJ1-5; 10 bases line up with TRBD1. This CDR3 is built from 15 residues. Looked up from germline, CDR1 is SGHKS and CDR2 is YYEKEE (reference sequence). With 3 bases clipped from V and 6 bases from J, the junction kept 6 bases outside the gene matches. This chain's CDR3 is CASSSGQGSPQPQHF. CDR3 DNA: TGTGCCAGCAGCTCGGGACAGGGGAGCCCTCAGCCCCAGCATTTT.

V gene TRBV7-3 combines with J gene TRBJ2-1, with 7 bases matching TRBD1. The J segment lost 8 bases and the V segment lost 5 bases, leaving 9 bases of the junction unmatched. The CDR3 runs to 14 residues. Per germline, CDR1 SGHTA and CDR2 FQGTGA. CDR3 DNA sequence: TGTGCCAGCAGCATGGGACAGCCCCCCCATGAGCAGTTCTTC. This encodes CASSMGQPPHEQFF.

This clonotype was picked up a small number of times. The CDR3 DNA reads as TGTGCCAGCAGCCAAATAGGTATCGCGAACACCGGGGAGCTGTTTTTT. This sequence encodes CASSQIGIANTGELFF. The chain joins TRBV14 to TRBJ2-2, with D unclear. The CDR3 runs 16 residues. The germline V and J ends were trimmed by 2 bases and 0 bases, with 10 bases remaining between them. Germline V gene data show CDR1 as SGHDN and CDR2 as FVKESK.

The chain combines TRBV2 with TRBJ2-2, with 9 bases fitting TRBD1. V was pared by 7 bases and J by 0 bases, with 3 bases of the junction left unmatched. The CDR3 consists of 15 residues. From germline, CDR1 is SNHLY and CDR2 FYNNEI. This CDR3 is CASKGQGTNTGELFF. As DNA, the CDR3 is TGTGCCAGCAAGGGACAGGGTACGAACACCGGGGAGCTGTTTTTT.

The V call is TRBV20-1, the J call TRBJ2-5; a possible D gene is TRBD2 (7 bases). This CDR3 has 15 residues. V was cut by 3 bases and J by 4 bases, with 18 bases left in between. CDR1 DFQATT and CDR2 SNEGSKA come from the germline V gene (reference sequence). CDR3 in amino acids: CSARVLAGASETQYF. The CDR3 nucleotides are TGCAGTGCTAGGGTTCTTGCGGGGGCCTCAGAGACCCAGTACTTC.

The rearrangement uses TRBV10-3 and TRBJ2-2, with TRBD2 identical over 7 bases. Germline lookup yields CDR1 ENHRY and CDR2 SYGVKD. V lost 4 bases and J lost 4; bases outside the gene matches: 3. This CDR3 has 14 amino acids. CDR3 sequence (DNA): TGTGCCATCAGTGGGCGGGGGAGCACCGGGGAGCTGTTTTTT. Encoded protein: CAISGRGSTGELFF.

This chain joins TRBV10-1 and TRBJ2-7; 8 nucleotides align to TRBD1. V lost 6 bases, J lost 6 bases, and 10 bases stayed unmatched. CDR3 size: 14 residues. The V gene's germline CDR1 is WNHNN and CDR2 SYGVQD (reference sequence). The DNA of the CDR3 is TGCGCCAGCAGGAGGGGCGGGACAGGTGTCGAGCAGTACGTC. Amino acids: CASRRGGTGVEQYV.

This clonotype was detected ten times or more. The genes are TRBV6-2 or TRBV6-3 and TRBJ2-7; no definite D call. The CDR3 is 13 residues long. Germline CDR1 and CDR2: MNHEY and SVGEGT. V shed 2 bases and J shed 4 bases, with 9 bases lying between them. Written as DNA, the CDR3 is TGTGCCAGCAGTTACCCCACGGGTTACGAGCAGTACGTC. Translated, it gives CASSYPTGYEQYV.

CDR3 region: CASSFSGLNTGELFF. The CDR3 DNA reads as TGCGCCAGCAGCTTTAGCGGGTTAAACACCGGGGAGCTGTTTTTT. The J gene is TRBJ2-2, the V gene TRBV5-1; 7 positions match TRBD2. The CDR3 runs to 15 residues. The V segment lost 2 bases and the J segment 2 bases; nucleotides outside the gene matches: 3. Germline V gene data show CDR1 as SGHRS and CDR2 as YFSETQ.

This clonotype was seen many times. This chain joins TRBV12-3 or TRBV12-4 and TRBJ2-4; D is undetermined. The CDR3 totals 14 residues. V lost 2 bases to trimming and J lost 0 bases, with 5 bases between them. The CDR3 here is CASSLSLAKNIQYF. In DNA, the CDR3 is TGTGCCAGCAGTTTAAGTTTAGCCAAAAACATTCAGTACTTC.

The genes are TRBV2 and TRBJ1-5; no clear D gene. The germline V and J ends were trimmed by 6 bases and 0 bases, with 15 bases remaining between them. Germline V gene data show CDR1 as SNHLY and CDR2 as FYNNEI. The CDR3 is made up of 16 amino acids. Written as DNA, the CDR3 is TGTGCCAGCAGCCTCACAGTCAACCTTAGCAATCAGCCCCAGCATTTT. It yields the protein CASSLTVNLSNQPQHF.

This clonotype qualifies as medium-sized. The chain carries TRBV20-1 and TRBJ2-7; no definite D call. The CDR3 runs to 11 residues. Germline-derived CDR1 and CDR2 are DFQATT and SNEGSKA (reference sequence). V shed 5 bases and J shed 1 base, with 6 bases lying between them. The CDR3 loop reads CSAQWSYEQYF. DNA of the CDR3: TGCAGTGCTCAATGGTCCTACGAGCAGTACTTC.

This clonotype was picked up a small number of times. CDR3 DNA: TGTGCCAGCAGCAGCGGGAGGGCCCTCGATGAGCAGTTCTTC. It yields the protein CASSSGRALDEQFF. The rearrangement links TRBV2 to TRBJ2-1; 10 positions agree with TRBD2. This CDR3 is 14 amino acids long. The V gene's germline CDR1 is SNHLY and CDR2 FYNNEI. The junction had 7 bases not matched to a gene; V was cut back by 6 bases and J by 8 bases.

This clonotype was seen many times. The chain couples TRBV5-5 to TRBJ2-2, with 8 bases lining up with TRBD2. From germline, CDR1 is SGHKS and CDR2 YYEKEE (reference sequence). This CDR3 region has 14 residues. Germline trimming cut 4 bases from V and 7 bases from J; bases unmatched to any gene: 6. This CDR3 is CASSMVAGRGELFF. The CDR3 coding sequence is TGTGCCAGCAGCATGGTAGCGGGACGCGGGGAGCTGTTTTTT.

By share, this clonotype counts as medium-sized. The J gene is TRBJ2-7, the V gene TRBV5-1; D may be TRBD1 (5 bases). CDR1 and CDR2 from the germline V gene are SGHRS and YFSETQ. The CDR3 totals 12 residues. Trimming pared 4 bases from V and 6 bases from J, leaving 11 bases between. CDR3 protein: CASSLTGSEQYF. CDR3 nucleotides: TGCGCCAGCAGCCTCACAGGAAGCGAGCAGTACTTC.

V gene TRBV7-6 combines with J gene TRBJ1-1; tentatively, D is TRBD1 (5 bases). Trimming cost V 0 bases and J 1 base, with 6 bases left between them. The CDR3 loop spans 14 amino acids. The germline V gene encodes CDR1 SGHVS and CDR2 FNYEAQ. The CDR3 DNA reads TGTGCCAGCAGCTTAGCCGACAGGAACACTGAAGCTTTCTTT. Translation: CASSLADRNTEAFF. The full variable domain, rest sourced from reference TRBV7-6 and TRBJ1-1, is GAGVSQSPRYKVTKRGQDVALRCDPISGHVSLYWYRQALGQGPEFLTYFNYEAQQDKSGLPNDRFSAERPEGSISTLTIQRTEQRDSAMYRCASSLADRNTEAFFGQGTRLTVV.

V is TRBV12-3 or TRBV12-4 and J is TRBJ2-4; 8 bases map to TRBD1. This CDR3 is 12 amino acids long. Losses at the gene ends were 6 bases for V and 14 bases for J; bases not matched to a gene: 9. CDR3 amino acids: CASRLGDRIKYF. CDR3 DNA sequence: TGTGCCAGCAGACTCGGGGACAGGATAAAGTACTTC.

This clonotype has only a few counts. This sequence joins TRBV7-2 and TRBJ2-1, with 7 bases fitting TRBD2. CDR3 length: 15 amino acids. Germline CDR1 SGHTA, CDR2 FQGNSA. V dropped 1 base and J dropped 3; count of bases not matched to a gene: 3. The CDR3 loop is CASSLGLAGYNEQFF. The CDR3 nucleotides read TGTGCCAGCAGCTTAGGGTTAGCGGGCTACAATGAGCAGTTCTTC.

There are a few counts of this clonotype. This chain links TRBV10-3 with TRBJ2-7; no clear D gene. V dropped 0 bases and J dropped 2 bases, with 17 bases sitting between them. This CDR3 spans 17 amino acids. Germline V CDR1 and CDR2: ENHRY, SYGVKD. The CDR3 reads CAISESMTQHIPYEQYF. The CDR3, as DNA: TGTGCCATCAGTGAGTCGATGACTCAACATATACCCTACGAGCAGTACTTC.